These 11 T cell receptor beta chains share one sample of origin, sequenced in a study of metastatic and nonmetastatic thyroid tumors. There were no patients who had received any treatment before thyroid surgery. TCRdb used MiXCR to call clones anew from the PCR reads. The profile shows roughly 13,000 clones, roughly 25% of them singletons. Sequencing used tumor tissue. The source is a female donor with papillary thyroid cancer or a benign thyroid nodule (not recorded which). Some clones in this sample may be carry-over from other donors' samples.

This clone was detected only once. V gene TRBV20-1 combines with J gene TRBJ2-5, with TRBD1 matching 9 bases. The germline V gene has CDR1 DFQATT and CDR2 SNEGSKA (reference sequence). Germline trimming cut 4 bases from V and 5 bases from J; bases unmatched to any gene: 5. The CDR3 runs to 13 residues. This CDR3 reads CSATRDRVETQYF. The CDR3 bases are TGCAGTGCTACACGGGACAGGGTCGAGACCCAGTACTTC.

This clone was seen repeatedly, ten times or more. V gene TRBV20-1 combines with J gene TRBJ2-3; D unresolved. V shed 6 bases and J shed 6 bases, with 7 bases lying between them. Germline V lookup: CDR1 DFQATT, CDR2 SNEGSKA (reference sequence). The CDR3 is 10 amino acids. CDR3 sequence reads: CSAPLDTQYF. The CDR3 DNA reads TGCAGTGCCCCTTTGGATACGCAGTATTTT.

This clone was counted a few times. The genes are TRBV6-1 and TRBJ1-2; D is uncertain. This CDR3 has 13 residues. Trimming took off 5 bases at V and 6 bases at J, with 13 bases between the two ends. The V gene's germline CDR1 is MNHNS and CDR2 SASEGT. For the CDR3, the DNA is TGTGCCAGCAGTCCTTTACCTGAAAATGGCTACACCTTC. Translating it yields CASSPLPENGYTF.

Remarks on this clone: A much larger clone is a single base away; this may be a read error. The rearrangement joins TRBV5-4 to TRBJ2-1, with TRBD2 matching 7 bases. Germline V gene lookup returns CDR1 SGHNT and CDR2 YYREEE (reference sequence). The CDR3 totals 13 residues. The CDR3 DNA reads as TGTGCCAGCAGCTCGCGGGAGCGGAATGAGCATTTCTTC. This encodes CASSSRERNEHFF.

This clone has a handful of counts. The chain carries TRBV6-1 and TRBJ1-2; D is ambiguous. CDR3 length: 13 amino acids. The germline V and J ends were trimmed by 6 bases and 6 bases, with 14 bases remaining between them. The germline V gene has CDR1 MNHNS and CDR2 SASEGT. The CDR3: CASSENISHGYTF. The CDR3 nucleotides read TGTGCCAGCAGCGAAAATATTAGCCATGGCTACACCTTC.

The sample holds a few counts of this clone. The V and J genes are TRBV6-2 or TRBV6-3 and TRBJ2-7; 9 bases are a match to TRBD2. Germline V gene lookup returns CDR1 MNHEY and CDR2 SVGEGT. V lost 2 bases and J lost 3; bases outside the gene matches: 5. CDR3 size: 15 residues. DNA for the CDR3: TGTGCCAGCAGTTACGGGTCTAGCGGGAACTACGAGCAGTACTTC. It specifies CASSYGSSGNYEQYF.

The chain carries TRBV13 and TRBJ2-3; D tentatively reads TRBD1 or TRBD2 (6 bases each). Between the trimmed V and J ends, which lost 5 bases and 3 bases, there was a span of 18 bases. Germline V CDR1 and CDR2: PRHDT, FYEKMQ (reference sequence). There are 16 residues in the CDR3. Here the CDR3 reads CASSPSLGGRTDTQYF. The DNA for the CDR3 is TGTGCCAGCAGCCCATCCCTAGGGGGGAGAACAGATACGCAGTATTTT.

This clone was recorded a few times. V usage is TRBV25-1 and J usage is TRBJ1-5; D is unresolved. Germline loops: CDR1 MGHDK, CDR2 SYGVNS. Trimming stripped 6 bases from V and 2 bases from J, with 8 bases between. This CDR3 spans 13 amino acids. In DNA, the CDR3 is TGTGCCAGCAGGGGGTCGGGCAATCAGCCCCAGCATTTT. Encoded protein: CASRGSGNQPQHF.

This clone qualifies as medium-sized. J is TRBJ2-3 and V is TRBV13; 7 bases agree with TRBD2. This CDR3 is 13 amino acids long. With 5 bases clipped from V and 10 bases from J, the junction kept 9 bases outside the gene matches. Germline V gene data show CDR1 as PRHDT and CDR2 as FYEKMQ (reference sequence). CDR3 bases: TGTGCCAGCAGCCTAGAGGGCGGGAGTGCGCAGTATTTT. Translation: CASSLEGGSAQYF.

This clone was counted ten times or more. The identical CDR3 is also encoded by other nucleotide sequences in the sample. This chain joins TRBV28 and TRBJ1-2; TRBD1 aligns across 8 bases. V shed 5 bases and J 8 bases; nucleotides not matched to a gene: 4. CDR3 length equals 12 residues. Germline V gene data show CDR1 as MDHEN and CDR2 as SYDVKM. The CDR3 nucleotides are TGTGCCAGCAGTCCGGACAGGGTGGGCTACACCTTC. Translation: CASSPDRVGYTF.

By sample fraction, this clone is medium-sized (0.01 to 0.1%). V and J are TRBV20-1 and TRBJ1-1, with D possibly matching TRBD1 (5 bases). CDR1 is DFQATT, CDR2 SNEGSKA, per germline (reference sequence). V was shortened by 2 bases and J by 1 base, with 8 bases between the two germline ends. The CDR3 consists of 13 residues. The CDR3 DNA is TGCAGTGCTAGACAGGGTCCGAACACTGAAGCTTTCTTT. Protein sequence: CSARQGPNTEAFF.